This T cell receptor beta chain appears in the sequencing data of a study of blood T cell repertoires in COVID-19. Study-level background: From T cells, B-cell-depleted T cells, or PBMCs came the material, which was cDNA or gDNA.

V lost 4 bases and J lost 6, with 10 bases in between. This CDR3 region has 13 residues. Germline-derived CDR1 and CDR2 are SNHLY and FYNNEI. Repertoires were generated with immunoSEQ multiplex PCR, while TCRdb's copy carries only in-frame clones and drops some. The table lists around 100,000 clones, 82% of them singletons. This clone was found a few times. This clonotype was sampled from a man aged 70 or older with acute or convalescent COVID-19. The chain recombines TRBV2 with TRBJ2-4, with D possibly matching TRBD2 (5 bases). The sample comprised peripheral blood. CDR3 sequence (DNA): TGTGCCAGCAGTGGCGTCGCGGGAAACATTCAGTACTTC. Its protein product is CASSGVAGNIQYF.